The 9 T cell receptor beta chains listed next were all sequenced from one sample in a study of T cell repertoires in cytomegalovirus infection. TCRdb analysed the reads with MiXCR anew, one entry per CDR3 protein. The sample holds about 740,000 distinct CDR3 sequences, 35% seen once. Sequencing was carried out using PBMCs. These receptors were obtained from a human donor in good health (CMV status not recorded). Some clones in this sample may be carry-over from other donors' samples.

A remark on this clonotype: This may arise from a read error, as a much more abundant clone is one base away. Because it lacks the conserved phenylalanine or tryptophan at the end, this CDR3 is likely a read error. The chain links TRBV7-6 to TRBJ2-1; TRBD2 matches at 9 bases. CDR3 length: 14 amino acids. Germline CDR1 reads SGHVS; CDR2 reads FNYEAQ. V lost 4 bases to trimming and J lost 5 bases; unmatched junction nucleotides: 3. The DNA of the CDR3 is TGTGCCAGCAGCTCCGGGACTAGCCACAATGAGCAGTTCTTA. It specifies CASSSGTSHNEQFL.

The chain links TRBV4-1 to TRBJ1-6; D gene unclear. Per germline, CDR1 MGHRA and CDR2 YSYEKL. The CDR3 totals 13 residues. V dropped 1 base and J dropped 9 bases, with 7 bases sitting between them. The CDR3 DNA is TGCGCCAGCAGCCAAGTTTCCTCTTCACCCCTCCACTTT. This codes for CASSQVSSSPLHF.

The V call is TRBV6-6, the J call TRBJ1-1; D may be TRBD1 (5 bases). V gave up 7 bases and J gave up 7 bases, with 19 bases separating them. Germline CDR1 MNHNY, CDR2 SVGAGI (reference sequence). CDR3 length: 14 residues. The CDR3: CASTTGTPSFEAFF. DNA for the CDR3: TGTGCCAGCACCACCGGGACTCCTTCTTTTGAAGCTTTCTTT.

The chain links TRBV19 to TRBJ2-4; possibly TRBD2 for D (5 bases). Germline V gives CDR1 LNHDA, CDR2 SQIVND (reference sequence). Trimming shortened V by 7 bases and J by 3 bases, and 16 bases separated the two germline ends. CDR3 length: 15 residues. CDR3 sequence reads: CASNELGRYKNIQYF. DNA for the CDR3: TGTGCCAGTAATGAACTAGGACGCTACAAAAACATTCAGTACTTC.

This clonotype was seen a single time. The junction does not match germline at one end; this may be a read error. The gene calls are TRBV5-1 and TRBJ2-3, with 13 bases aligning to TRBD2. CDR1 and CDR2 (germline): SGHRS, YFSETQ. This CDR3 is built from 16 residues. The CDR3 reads CASSVGLAGSTDTPSF. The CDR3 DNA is TGCGCCAGCAGCGTGGGACTAGCGGGGAGCACAGATACGCCGTCTTTT.

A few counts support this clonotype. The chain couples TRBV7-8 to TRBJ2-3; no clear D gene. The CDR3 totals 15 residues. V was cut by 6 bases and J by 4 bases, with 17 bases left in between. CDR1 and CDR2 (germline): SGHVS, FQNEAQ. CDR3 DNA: TGTGCCAGCAGTACCTCGGGTAGTATCGCAGATACGCAGTATTTT. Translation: CASSTSGSIADTQYF. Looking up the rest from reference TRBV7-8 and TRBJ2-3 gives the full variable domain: GAGVSQSPRYKVAKRGQDVALRCDPISGHVSLFWYQQALGQGPEFLTYFQNEAQLDKSGLPSDRFFAERPEGSVSTLKIQRTQQEDSAVYLCASSTSGSIADTQYFGPGTRLTVL.

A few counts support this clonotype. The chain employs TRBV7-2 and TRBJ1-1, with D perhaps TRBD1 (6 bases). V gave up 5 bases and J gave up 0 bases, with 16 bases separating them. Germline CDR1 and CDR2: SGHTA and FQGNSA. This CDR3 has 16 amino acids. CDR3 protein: CASSRSGGVVNTEAFF. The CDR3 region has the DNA TGTGCCAGCAGCCGGAGCGGGGGCGTTGTGAACACTGAAGCTTTCTTT. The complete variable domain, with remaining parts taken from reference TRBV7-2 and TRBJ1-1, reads GAGVSQSPSNKVTEKGKDVELRCDPISGHTALYWYRQSLGQGLEFLIYFQGNSAPDKSGLPSDRFSAERTGGSVSTLTIQRTQQEDSAVYLCASSRSGGVVNTEAFFGQGTRLTVV.

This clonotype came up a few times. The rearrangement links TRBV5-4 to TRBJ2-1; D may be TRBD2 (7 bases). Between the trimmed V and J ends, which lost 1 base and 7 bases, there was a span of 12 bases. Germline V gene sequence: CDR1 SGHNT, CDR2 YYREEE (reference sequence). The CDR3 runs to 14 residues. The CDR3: CASSLWGRGNEQFF. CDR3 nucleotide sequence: TGTGCCAGCAGCTTGTGGGGGAGGGGGAATGAGCAGTTCTTC.

The CDR3 spells CSARGVGLQGLGEKLFF. Here the CDR3 DNA reads TGCAGTGCTAGGGGAGTAGGCCTTCAGGGCTTAGGTGAAAAACTGTTTTTT. This chain uses TRBV20-1 with TRBJ1-4; TRBD1 might be the D (5 bases). From germline, CDR1 is DFQATT and CDR2 SNEGSKA (reference sequence). Trimming took 3 bases from V and 7 from J, leaving 24 bases between them. The CDR3 is made up of 17 amino acids.